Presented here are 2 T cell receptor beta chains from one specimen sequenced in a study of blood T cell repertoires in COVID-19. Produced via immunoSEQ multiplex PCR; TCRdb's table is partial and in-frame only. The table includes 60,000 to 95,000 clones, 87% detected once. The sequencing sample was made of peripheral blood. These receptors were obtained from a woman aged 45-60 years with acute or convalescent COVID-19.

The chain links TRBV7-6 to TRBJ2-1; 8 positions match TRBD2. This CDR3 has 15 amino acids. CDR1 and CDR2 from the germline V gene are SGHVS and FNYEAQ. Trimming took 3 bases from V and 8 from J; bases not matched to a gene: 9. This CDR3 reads CASSLEIAGSHEQFF. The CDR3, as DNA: TGTGCCAGCAGCTTGGAGATAGCGGGATCCCATGAGCAGTTCTTC.

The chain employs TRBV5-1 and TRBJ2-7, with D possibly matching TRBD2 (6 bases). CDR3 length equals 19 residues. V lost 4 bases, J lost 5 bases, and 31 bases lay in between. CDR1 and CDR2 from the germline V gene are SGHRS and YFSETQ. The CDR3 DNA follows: TGCGCCAGCAGCCCTAAAACAAGGGCGGGGATACCCCTAATCCACGAGCAGTACTTC. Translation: CASSPKTRAGIPLIHEQYF. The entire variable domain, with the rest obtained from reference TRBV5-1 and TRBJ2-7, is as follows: KAGVTQTPRYLIKTRGQQVTLSCSPISGHRSVSWYQQTPGQGLQFLFEYFSETQRNKGNFPGRFSGRQFSNSRSEMNVSTLELGDSALYLCASSPKTRAGIPLIHEQYFGPGTRLTVT.